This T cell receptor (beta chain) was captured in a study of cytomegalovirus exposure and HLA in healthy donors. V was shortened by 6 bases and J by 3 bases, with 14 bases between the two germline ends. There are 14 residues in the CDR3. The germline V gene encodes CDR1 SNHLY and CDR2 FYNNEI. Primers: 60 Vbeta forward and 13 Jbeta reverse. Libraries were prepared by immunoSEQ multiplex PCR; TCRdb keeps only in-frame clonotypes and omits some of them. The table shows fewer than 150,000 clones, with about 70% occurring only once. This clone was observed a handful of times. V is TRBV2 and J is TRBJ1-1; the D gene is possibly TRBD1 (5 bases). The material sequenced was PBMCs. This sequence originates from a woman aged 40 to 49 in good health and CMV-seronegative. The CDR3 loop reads CASSRSGTYTEAFF. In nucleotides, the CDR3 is TGTGCCAGCAGCCGGTCGGGGACTTACACTGAAGCTTTCTTT.